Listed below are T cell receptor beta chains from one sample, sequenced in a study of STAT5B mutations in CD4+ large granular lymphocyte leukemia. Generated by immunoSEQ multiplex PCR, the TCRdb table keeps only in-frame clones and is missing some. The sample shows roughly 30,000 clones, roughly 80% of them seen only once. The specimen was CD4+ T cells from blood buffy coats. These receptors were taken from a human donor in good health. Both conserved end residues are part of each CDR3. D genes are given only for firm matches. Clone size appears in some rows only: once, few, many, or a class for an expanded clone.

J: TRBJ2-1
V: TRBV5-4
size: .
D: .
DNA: TGTGCCAGCAGCACATCAACGGAGCCGGGGTTGGAGCAGTTCTTC
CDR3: CASSTSTEPGLEQFF

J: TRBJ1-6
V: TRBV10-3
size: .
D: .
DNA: TGTGCCATCAGGGACGGTCCTAATTCACCCCTCCACTTT
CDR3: CAIRDGPNSPLHF

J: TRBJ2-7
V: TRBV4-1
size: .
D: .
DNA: TGCGCCAGCAGCCAAGATATTTGGGGGGTCATTAATCGGTTC
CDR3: CASSQDIWGVINRF

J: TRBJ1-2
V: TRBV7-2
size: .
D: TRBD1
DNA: TGTGCCAGCAGCATTACAGGGGGCTATGGCTACACCTTC
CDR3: CASSITGGYGYTF

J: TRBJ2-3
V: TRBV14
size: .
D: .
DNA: TGTGCCAGCAGCAGAACGACGTATACGCAGTATTTT
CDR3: CASSRTTYTQYF

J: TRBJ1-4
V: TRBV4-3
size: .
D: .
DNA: TGCGCCAGCAGCCGCAACAGGGCGACTAATGAAAAACTGTTTTTT
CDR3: CASSRNRATNEKLFF

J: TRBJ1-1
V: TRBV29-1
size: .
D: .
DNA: TGCAGCGTCCTCGGTACTGAAGCTTTCTTT
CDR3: CSVLGTEAFF

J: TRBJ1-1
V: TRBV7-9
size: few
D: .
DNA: TGTGCCAGCAGCACTCCTCTCGCTGAAGCTTTCTTT
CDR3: CASSTPLAEAFF

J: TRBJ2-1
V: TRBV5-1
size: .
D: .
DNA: TGCGCCAGCAGCTTGGAGGGCAGTCACAATGAGCAGTTCTTC
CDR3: CASSLEGSHNEQFF

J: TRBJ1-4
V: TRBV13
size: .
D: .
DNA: TGTGCCAGCAGCTTCGGTGTGAGTGAAAAACTGTTTTTT
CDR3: CASSFGVSEKLFF

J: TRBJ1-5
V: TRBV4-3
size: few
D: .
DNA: TGCGCCAGCAGCCCAGAGAAAAATCAGCCCCAGCATTTT
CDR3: CASSPEKNQPQHF

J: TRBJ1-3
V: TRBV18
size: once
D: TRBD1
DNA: TGTGCCAGCTCACCAACGGCTACAGGGGGCTCCTACTCTGGAAACACCATATATTTT
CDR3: CASSPTATGGSYSGNTIYF

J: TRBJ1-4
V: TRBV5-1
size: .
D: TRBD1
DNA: TGCGCCAGCAGCTTTGGCGGACAGGCAACTAATGAAAAACTGTTTTTT
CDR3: CASSFGGQATNEKLFF

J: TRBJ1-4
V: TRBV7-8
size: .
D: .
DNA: TGTGCCAGCAGCTTTCGTCTTGCAACTAATGAAAAACTGTTTTTT
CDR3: CASSFRLATNEKLFF

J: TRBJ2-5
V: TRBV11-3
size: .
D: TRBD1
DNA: TGTGCCAGCAGCAAAACAGGGGGGGAGACCCAGTACTTC
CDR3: CASSKTGGETQYF

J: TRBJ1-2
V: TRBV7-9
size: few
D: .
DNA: TGTGCCAGCAGCTTAGGTCAGGAACCTAACTATGGCTACACCTTC
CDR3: CASSLGQEPNYGYTF

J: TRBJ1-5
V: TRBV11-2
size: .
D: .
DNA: TGTGCCAGCAGCTTTGCAGGGGACAATCAGCCCCAGCATTTT
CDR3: CASSFAGDNQPQHF

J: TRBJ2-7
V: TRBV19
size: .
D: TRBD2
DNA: TGTGCCAGTAGTCCGCGGGAGGGGCCACACGAGCAGTACTTC
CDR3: CASSPREGPHEQYF

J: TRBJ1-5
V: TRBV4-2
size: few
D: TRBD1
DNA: TGTGCCAGCAGCCAAGATGTTTCGGGACAGGGGATAAAGCCCCAGCATTTT
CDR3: CASSQDVSGQGIKPQHF

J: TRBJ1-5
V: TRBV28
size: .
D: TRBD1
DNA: TGTGCCAGCAGTTGGACGGGACAGGGAGTCGATCAGCCCCAGCATTTT
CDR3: CASSWTGQGVDQPQHF

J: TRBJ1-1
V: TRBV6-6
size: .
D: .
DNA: TGTGCCAGCAGAAGGGACACTGAAGCTTTCTTT
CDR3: CASRRDTEAFF

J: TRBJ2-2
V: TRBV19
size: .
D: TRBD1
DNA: TGTGCCAGTAGTCCCGGGACAGGGGTAACCGGGGAGCTGTTTTTT
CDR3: CASSPGTGVTGELFF

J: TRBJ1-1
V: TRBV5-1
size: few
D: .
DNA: TGCGCCAGCAGCGAAGGGACGGAAGCTTTCTTT
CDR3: CASSEGTEAFF

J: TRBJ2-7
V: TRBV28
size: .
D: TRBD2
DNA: TGTGCCAGCAGTTCGAGACTAGCGGATTCAGGTGAGGAGCAGTACTTC
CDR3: CASSSRLADSGEEQYF

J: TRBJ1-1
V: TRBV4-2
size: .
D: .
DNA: TGTGCCAGCAGCCAAGGCCGACAGGTGACTGAAGCTTTCTTT
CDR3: CASSQGRQVTEAFF

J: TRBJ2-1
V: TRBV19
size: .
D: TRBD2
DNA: TGTGCCAGTAGCCTCTCAAAGACTAGCGGGGAACTCAATGAGCAGTTCTTC
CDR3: CASSLSKTSGELNEQFF

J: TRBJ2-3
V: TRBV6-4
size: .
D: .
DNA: TGTGCCAGCAGTTTAGAGAGCACAGATACGCAGTATTTT
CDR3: CASSLESTDTQYF

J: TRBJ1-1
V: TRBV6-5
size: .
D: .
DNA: TGTGCCAGCAGTACCCATCCCGGTGAGGACACTGAAGCTTTCTTT
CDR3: CASSTHPGEDTEAFF

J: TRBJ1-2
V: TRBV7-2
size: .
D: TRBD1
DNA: TGTGCCAGCAGCTTAGACAGGGGTTCCTATGGCTACACCTTC
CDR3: CASSLDRGSYGYTF

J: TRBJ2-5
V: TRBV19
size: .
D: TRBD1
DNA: TGTGCCAGTAGTATAGTGGGCGGGACAGGGCAAGAGACCCAGTACTTC
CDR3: CASSIVGGTGQETQYF

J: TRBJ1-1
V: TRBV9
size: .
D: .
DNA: TGTGCCAGCAGCGCTTCCCCGGCGTACACTGAAGCTTTCTTT
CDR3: CASSASPAYTEAFF

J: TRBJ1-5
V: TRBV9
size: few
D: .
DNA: TGTGCCAGCAGCGTAGCCGACAGCGGTCAGCCCCAGCATTTT
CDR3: CASSVADSGQPQHF

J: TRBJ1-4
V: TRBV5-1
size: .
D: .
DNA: TGCGCCAGCAGCTGGGGGCCGGGAGAGAATGAAAAACTGTTTTTT
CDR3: CASSWGPGENEKLFF

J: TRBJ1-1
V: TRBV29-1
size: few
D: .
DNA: TGCAGCGTTTTGAGGGGGGGTAACACTGAAGCTTTCTTT
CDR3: CSVLRGGNTEAFF

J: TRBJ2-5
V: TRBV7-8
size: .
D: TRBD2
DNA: TGTGCCAGCAGCGCACTAGCGGGGGTTAAAGAGACCCAGTACTTC
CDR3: CASSALAGVKETQYF

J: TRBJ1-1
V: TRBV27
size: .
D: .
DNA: TGTGCCAGCAGTGGCCCGGGGAGAGAAGCTTTCTTT
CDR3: CASSGPGREAFF

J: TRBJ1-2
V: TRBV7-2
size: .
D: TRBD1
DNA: TGTGCCAGCAGGACTACGGGACAGGGATACTATGGCTACACCTTC
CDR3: CASRTTGQGYYGYTF

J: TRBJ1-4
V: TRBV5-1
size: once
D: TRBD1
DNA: TGCGCCAGCAGCCCGATGCTCAACAGGGGAGAAAATGAAAAACTGTTTTTT
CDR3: CASSPMLNRGENEKLFF

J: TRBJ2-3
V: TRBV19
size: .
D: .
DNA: TGTGCCAGTCGCCCTGGGAGGGGGCAAATTACAGATACGCAGTATTTT
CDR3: CASRPGRGQITDTQYF

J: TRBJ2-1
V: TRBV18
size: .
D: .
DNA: TGTGCCAGCTCACCCGGTCACAGGTTGACTGAGCAGTTCTTC
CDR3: CASSPGHRLTEQFF

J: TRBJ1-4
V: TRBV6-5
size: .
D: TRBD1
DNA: TGTGCCAGCAGTTACTCGGGACAGGGGATACTAAAACTGTTTTTT
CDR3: CASSYSGQGILKLFF

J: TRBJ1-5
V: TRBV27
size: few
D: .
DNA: TGTGCCAGCGGTGTGCGGGGGGTTAGCAATCAGCCCCAGCATTTT
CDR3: CASGVRGVSNQPQHF

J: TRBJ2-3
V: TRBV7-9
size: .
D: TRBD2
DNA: TGTGCCAGCAGCCAGGGACTAAAGGAGGGGGATACGCAGTATTTT
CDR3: CASSQGLKEGDTQYF

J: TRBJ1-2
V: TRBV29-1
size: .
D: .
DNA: TGCAGCGCCGAGAGTGGTCAGGGGTGGGTTGGCTACACCTTC
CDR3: CSAESGQGWVGYTF